A selection of T cell receptor beta chains follows, all from one sample in a study of long-term antiretroviral therapy in people with HIV. Clones were sequenced by immunoSEQ multiplex PCR, and TCRdb holds only the in-frame ones, with some missing. The sample has around 6,400 clones, around four fifths seen once. The starting material was unsorted PBMCs, obtained 0.5 years before starting antiretroviral therapy. The receptors here all came from a man in his forties with HIV. Each CDR3 is given with its conserved first and last residue. A D gene is named only where the DNA matches it firmly. Clone size, where shown, is once, few, many, or a class for clones that have expanded.

d_gene,j_gene,v_gene,abundance,CDR3nt,CDR3aa
TRBD2,TRBJ2-7,TRBV4-2,.,TGTGCCAGCAGCCAAGACGCAGCGGGGGGTGGGGAGCAGTACTTC,CASSQDAAGGGEQYF
.,TRBJ2-7,TRBV4-1,.,TGCGCCAGCAGCCGGACGGAGACCTACGAGCAGTACTTC,CASSRTETYEQYF
TRBD1,TRBJ1-2,TRBV30,.,TGTGCCTGGGAACAATACTGGACAGGAGAGAACTATGGCTACACCTTC,CAWEQYWTGENYGYTF
.,TRBJ2-7,TRBV29-1,.,TGCAGCGTGTGGGGTCAGGGAGGTGCCTACGAGCAGTACTTC,CSVWGQGGAYEQYF
TRBD1,TRBJ1-3,TRBV18,.,TGTGCCAGCTCACGAGACAGGGACTCTGGAAACACCATATATTTT,CASSRDRDSGNTIYF
.,TRBJ1-5,TRBV27,large,TGTGCCAGCAGACTTTCGGGACCGAATCAGCCCCAGCATTTT,CASRLSGPNQPQHF
TRBD2,TRBJ2-1,TRBV29-1,.,TGCAGCGTAGGATTGAACTATCTAGCGGGGGCCGACTCCTACAATGAGCAGTTCTTC,CSVGLNYLAGADSYNEQFF
TRBD2,TRBJ2-3,TRBV5-1,.,TGCGCCAGCAGCTTTAGCGGGGGGGCCGGATCGGCAGATACGCAGTATTTT,CASSFSGGAGSADTQYF
TRBD1,TRBJ1-2,TRBV27,.,TGTGCCAGCAGTTTTCGCGGAACAGGGGACTATGGCTACACCTTC,CASSFRGTGDYGYTF
.,TRBJ2-3,TRBV30,.,TGTGCCTGGACAGGGAGAGGGACAGATACGCAGTATTTT,CAWTGRGTDTQYF
TRBD1,TRBJ1-3,TRBV5-6,.,TGTGCCAGCAGCTTCGGACAGGGCTCTGGAAACACCATATATTTT,CASSFGQGSGNTIYF
.,TRBJ1-5,TRBV6-6,.,TGTGCCAGCAGGCTACCGGGCGATGGGGCCGGTCAGCCCCAGCATTTT,CASRLPGDGAGQPQHF
.,TRBJ2-7,TRBV5-6,.,TGTGCCAGCAGCTTGGGAGAACGGGACTCCTACGAGCAGTACTTC,CASSLGERDSYEQYF
.,TRBJ1-5,TRBV7-8,.,TGTGCCAGCAGCTCGAGTAGCAATCAGCCCCAGCATTTT,CASSSSSNQPQHF
.,TRBJ2-3,TRBV29-1,.,TGCAGCGTGTATACAGGGCTCACAGATACGCAGTATTTT,CSVYTGLTDTQYF
TRBD2,TRBJ2-7,TRBV27,.,TGTGCCAGCAGTCCCCTTTGGCGGGGGGACTACGAGCAGTACTTC,CASSPLWRGDYEQYF
TRBD1,TRBJ2-7,TRBV9,.,TGTGCCAGCAGCCCAGGGGGTCTTGAGGCCGAGCAGTACTTC,CASSPGGLEAEQYF
TRBD1,TRBJ2-1,TRBV13,medium-sized,TGTGCCAGCAGTCGAACAGGGGGCGGTGAGCAGTTCTTC,CASSRTGGGEQFF
.,TRBJ1-3,TRBV9,.,TGTGCCAGCAGCTTACAGGGAATTGGAAACACCATATATTTT,CASSLQGIGNTIYF
.,TRBJ1-6,TRBV18,few,TGTGCCAGCTCAGATTCCGGACAGAATAATTCACCCCTCCACTTT,CASSDSGQNNSPLHF
TRBD2,TRBJ2-3,TRBV28,.,TGTGCCAGCAGTTTACCTAGCGGGGGATTCACAGATACGCAGTATTTT,CASSLPSGGFTDTQYF
TRBD1,TRBJ2-1,TRBV18,.,TGTGCCAGCTCACCACCGGGACAGGGTTACAATGAGCAGTTCTTC,CASSPPGQGYNEQFF
.,TRBJ1-1,TRBV5-1,.,TGCGCCAGCAGCTCAAAGACCGAGAACACTGAAGCTTTCTTT,CASSSKTENTEAFF
.,TRBJ1-2,TRBV19,.,TGTGCCAGTAGTGAGACAGCAAAAACCTATGGCTACACCTTC,CASSETAKTYGYTF
.,TRBJ2-3,TRBV19,.,TGTGCCAGTAGTCCGTCCGCCGGGGCAGATACGCAGTATTTT,CASSPSAGADTQYF
TRBD1,TRBJ1-6,TRBV4-3,few,TGCGCCAGCAGCCAGGGTTACCGGGACAGGGGATCACCCCTCCACTTT,CASSQGYRDRGSPLHF
TRBD2,TRBJ2-3,TRBV27,once,TGTGCCAGCTCGGGGGGGACTAGCACAGATACGCAGTATTTT,CASSGGTSTDTQYF
.,TRBJ1-1,TRBV30,.,TGTGCCTGGAGTGTAGGAGGGCTGACTGAAGCTTTCTTT,CAWSVGGLTEAFF
.,TRBJ1-3,TRBV28,.,TGTGCCAGCAGTTTGCCAGGGGTATCTGGAAACACCATATATTTT,CASSLPGVSGNTIYF
.,TRBJ2-7,TRBV14,.,TGTGCCAGCAGCCAAGATCTAACGCCTCCCTACGAGCAGTACTTC,CASSQDLTPPYEQYF
.,TRBJ2-7,TRBV27,.,TGTGCCAGCAGTTCACTCGAAGGGGCGAGGAACGAGCAGTACTTC,CASSSLEGARNEQYF
.,TRBJ2-3,TRBV6-4,.,TGTGCCAGCAGTGTCAGACTAGCAGATACGCAGTATTTT,CASSVRLADTQYF
.,TRBJ2-7,TRBV7-9,.,TGTGCCAGCAGCTTAGGCCGATACGAGCAGTACTTC,CASSLGRYEQYF
.,TRBJ2-7,TRBV5-1,.,TGCGCCAGCAGCTTGACGGGGGAAGAGAGTTACGAGCAGTACTTC,CASSLTGEESYEQYF
.,TRBJ2-3,TRBV5-1,once,TGCGCCAGCGACACAGGGTTGGACACAGATACGCAGTATTTT,CASDTGLDTDTQYF
.,TRBJ1-2,TRBV7-9,.,TGTGCCAGCAGCCTTCAGACTCTCTATGGCTACACCTTC,CASSLQTLYGYTF
TRBD1,TRBJ1-5,TRBV28,medium-sized,TGTGCCAGCGGCCACAGGGGGGATCGTCAGCCCCAGCATTTT,CASGHRGDRQPQHF
.,TRBJ1-3,TRBV5-4,.,TGTGCCAGCAGCTTCGGGGGAGGAAACACCATATATTTT,CASSFGGGNTIYF
.,TRBJ2-1,TRBV19,.,TGTGCCAGTATGGGGGCCAATGAGCAGTTCTTC,CASMGANEQFF
TRBD2,TRBJ2-2,TRBV28,once,TGTGCCAGCAGTTTATGGGGGATCGGAGCGGGGACGGCCGGGGAGCTGTTTTTT,CASSLWGIGAGTAGELFF
.,TRBJ2-5,TRBV7-3,.,TGTGCCAGCAGCTTAACGTTGGGGTTGGGGGAGACCCAGTACTTC,CASSLTLGLGETQYF
.,TRBJ2-7,TRBV30,.,TGTGCCTGGAGTGTAGGGGGTAGGACCTACGAGCAGTACTTC,CAWSVGGRTYEQYF
TRBD1,TRBJ2-1,TRBV27,.,TGTGCCAGCAGTCTTCAGGGGGCCTCCTACAATGAGCAGTTCTTC,CASSLQGASYNEQFF
.,TRBJ1-1,TRBV7-2,.,TGTGCCAGCAGCTTATGGCCTACAGGCACTGAAGCTTTCTTT,CASSLWPTGTEAFF
TRBD2,TRBJ2-7,TRBV7-2,.,TGTGCCAGCAGCATAACTCCACGGGGGGGCCACGAGCAGTACTTC,CASSITPRGGHEQYF
TRBD2,TRBJ2-3,TRBV7-3,few,TGTGCCAGCAGCTTGACTAGCGGGGGACCAGATACGCAGTATTTT,CASSLTSGGPDTQYF
TRBD1,TRBJ1-5,TRBV19,.,TGTGCCAGTACCCTCAGGACAGGACGCGTAGGTAATCAGCCCCAGCATTTT,CASTLRTGRVGNQPQHF
.,TRBJ1-3,TRBV5-4,.,TGTGCCAGCAGCTCTCTCGAATCGAGGGGTGGAAACACCATATATTTT,CASSSLESRGGNTIYF
.,TRBJ1-5,TRBV7-9,large,TGTGCCAGCAGCTCTAGCGGTCAGCCCCAGCATTTT,CASSSSGQPQHF
TRBD1,TRBJ1-3,TRBV12-5,.,TGTGCTAGTGGTCAGGGGACAGGCTCTGGAAACACCATATATTTT,CASGQGTGSGNTIYF
.,TRBJ2-7,TRBV19,.,TGTGCCAGTAGTATAGATCCCGCCCACGGCGAGCAGTACTTC,CASSIDPAHGEQYF
TRBD1,TRBJ1-5,TRBV19,.,TGTGCCAGTACCTCAAACGAGGGGGCCGGCAATCAGCCCCAGCATTTT,CASTSNEGAGNQPQHF
.,TRBJ2-7,TRBV29-1,.,TGCAGCGTTGGAGGTGGCTACGGCTACGAGCAGTACTTC,CSVGGGYGYEQYF
.,TRBJ1-3,TRBV9,.,TGTGCCAGCAGCGATGACAGCGTTGCCTCTGGAAACACCATATATTTT,CASSDDSVASGNTIYF
.,TRBJ2-7,TRBV9,.,TGTGCCAGCAGCGTAGCTGCGGACAGACCCTCCTACGAGCAGTACTTC,CASSVAADRPSYEQYF
.,TRBJ2-7,TRBV10-3,.,TGTGCCATCAGTCAGACAGGAAGCTACGAGCAGTACTTC,CAISQTGSYEQYF
.,TRBJ2-7,TRBV19,.,TGTGCCAGTAGGCCGACAGGTTCCAGCTCCTACGAGCAGTACTTC,CASRPTGSSSYEQYF
TRBD2,TRBJ2-7,TRBV9,.,TGTGCCAGCAGCGTAGTGAGCGGGGGAGGGGAGCAGTACTTC,CASSVVSGGGEQYF